Listed below are T cell receptor beta chains from one sample, sequenced in a study of early T cells in non-severe SARS-CoV-2 infection. Via MiXCR, TCRdb re-called the 5' RACE reads, giving one row per CDR3 protein. This table has approximately 62,000 distinct CDR3 sequences, under 15% appearing once. Source material: whole blood. The receptors originated from an adult who was a healthcare worker with PCR-confirmed SARS-CoV-2 infection or an uninfected control (not recorded which). CDR3s include the opening cysteine and the closing phenylalanine or tryptophan. A D gene is named only where the DNA matches it firmly. Clone size, where shown, is once, few, many, or a class for clones that have expanded.

V gene: TRBV2; CDR3 length: 13; D gene: TRBD1; J gene: TRBJ1-1; clone size: -; CDR3 protein: CASRTGLTTEAFF; CDR3 DNA: TGTGCCAGTAGGACAGGGCTTACCACTGAAGCTTTCTTT
V gene: TRBV2; CDR3 length: 10; D gene: -; J gene: TRBJ2-1; clone size: -; CDR3 protein: CASNHRPSFF; CDR3 DNA: TGTGCCAGCAACCACAGGCCGTCCTTCTTC
V gene: TRBV13; CDR3 length: 17; D gene: TRBD1; J gene: TRBJ1-2; clone size: many; CDR3 protein: CASSLRDRPSSNYGYTF; CDR3 DNA: TGTGCCAGCAGCTTAAGGGACAGGCCATCCTCCAACTATGGCTACACCTTC
V gene: TRBV20-1; CDR3 length: 14; D gene: -; J gene: TRBJ1-6; clone size: many; CDR3 protein: CSARHRRYNSPLHF; CDR3 DNA: TGCAGTGCTAGACACAGGAGATATAATTCACCCCTCCACTTT
V gene: TRBV28; CDR3 length: 13; D gene: TRBD1; J gene: TRBJ1-2; clone size: few; CDR3 protein: CASSPDRVYGYTF; CDR3 DNA: TGTGCCAGCAGTCCCGACAGGGTCTATGGCTACACCTTC
V gene: TRBV19; CDR3 length: 14; D gene: -; J gene: TRBJ2-3; clone size: few; CDR3 protein: CASPSLDSTDTQYF; CDR3 DNA: TGTGCCAGCCCCTCCCTCGATAGCACAGATACGCAGTATTTT
V gene: TRBV10-2; CDR3 length: 15; D gene: -; J gene: TRBJ2-3; clone size: many; CDR3 protein: CASSDTQRSTDTQYF; CDR3 DNA: TGCGCCAGCAGTGATACCCAGCGGAGCACAGATACGCAGTATTTT
V gene: TRBV5-1; CDR3 length: 13; D gene: -; J gene: TRBJ2-7; clone size: few; CDR3 protein: CASSPRTLYEQYF; CDR3 DNA: TGCGCCAGCAGCCCCCGGACCCTCTACGAGCAGTACTTC
V gene: TRBV14; CDR3 length: 15; D gene: -; J gene: TRBJ2-2; clone size: -; CDR3 protein: CASSQWGRNTGELFF; CDR3 DNA: TGTGCCAGCAGCCAATGGGGCCGGAACACCGGGGAGCTGTTTTTT
V gene: TRBV27; CDR3 length: 13; D gene: -; J gene: TRBJ2-7; clone size: -; CDR3 protein: CASSTSIQYEQYF; CDR3 DNA: TGTGCCAGCAGTACGTCAATACAGTACGAGCAGTACTTC
V gene: TRBV20-1; CDR3 length: 12; D gene: -; J gene: TRBJ1-1; clone size: many; CDR3 protein: CSAAGTRAEAFF; CDR3 DNA: TGCAGTGCGGCCGGGACTCGGGCTGAAGCTTTCTTT
V gene: TRBV29-1; CDR3 length: 11; D gene: -; J gene: TRBJ1-2; clone size: few; CDR3 protein: CSVEGGYGYTF; CDR3 DNA: TGCAGCGTTGAAGGCGGCTATGGCTACACCTTC
V gene: TRBV11-2; CDR3 length: 17; D gene: TRBD2; J gene: TRBJ2-1; clone size: -; CDR3 protein: CASSLGGLAGGYNEQFF; CDR3 DNA: TGTGCCAGCAGCTTAGGGGGACTAGCGGGAGGGTACAATGAGCAGTTCTTC
V gene: TRBV3-1; CDR3 length: 14; D gene: -; J gene: TRBJ2-5; clone size: -; CDR3 protein: CASSQDTSQETQYF; CDR3 DNA: TGTGCCAGCAGCCAAGATACCAGCCAAGAGACCCAGTACTTC
V gene: TRBV3-1; CDR3 length: 17; D gene: TRBD2; J gene: TRBJ2-1; clone size: -; CDR3 protein: CASSQVGGTSDYNEQFF; CDR3 DNA: TGTGCCAGCAGCCAAGTGGGGGGGACTAGCGACTACAATGAGCAGTTCTTC
V gene: TRBV5-1; CDR3 length: 14; D gene: -; J gene: TRBJ1-5; clone size: many; CDR3 protein: CASSLDGGSRPQHF; CDR3 DNA: TGCGCCAGCAGCTTGGACGGGGGGTCACGCCCCCAGCATTTT